The entry below describes one TCR beta chain. J gave up 0 bases and V 5 bases, and 7 bases lay outside the gene matches. This CDR3 contains 17 residues. Germline lookup yields CDR1 LNHDA and CDR2 SQIVND (reference sequence). Authors' methods: Amplification of reference gene primers provided the estimated nucleated cell counts. The protocol was immunoSEQ multiplex PCR, while the TCRdb copy is restricted to in-frame clones and leaves out a portion. Clone size and the V and J calls come from that table; the DNA yielded D and trimming. The sample yields about 230,000 clones, 80% to 85% seen once. This sample is part of a study of blood T cell repertoires in COVID-19. Study at large: Acute and convalescent COVID-19 specimens originated in the United States, Italy and Spain.

This sequence originates from a woman of 80 years or more with active or convalescent COVID-19. V usage is TRBV19 and J usage is TRBJ2-1; the match to TRBD2 covers 10 bases. Input material: peripheral blood. This CDR3 reads CASSVRLAGSSYNEQFF. Here the CDR3 DNA reads TGTGCCAGTAGTGTCCGACTAGCGGGTAGCTCCTACAATGAGCAGTTCTTC.